This TCR beta chain was obtained from a study of T cells in Graves' hyperthyroidism and ophthalmopathy. Overall study context: Blood from the periphery was taken at initial diagnosis, before any treatment.

This clonotype was seen only a few times. The CDR3 regions of TCR beta were amplified from RNA transcripts. HTBI primers drove first-round RT-PCR of the TCR CDR3. TCRdb re-derived calls from the multiplex PCR reads in MiXCR, one entry per CDR3 protein. The sample yields around 600,000 distinct CDR3 sequences, around 14% seen once. Per germline, CDR1 LGHDT and CDR2 YNNKEL (reference sequence). This CDR3 has 14 amino acids. V was pared by 1 base and J by 2 bases, with 7 bases between. The sequence was obtained from a woman under 40 with Graves' hyperthyroidism. The sample taken for sequencing was blood. This sequence joins TRBV3-1 and TRBJ2-3; D not certain. The CDR3, as DNA: TGTGCCAGCAGCCAAGTACTTTCCACAGATACGCAGTATTTT. Amino acids: CASSQVLSTDTQYF.